Below are 23 T cell receptor beta chains sequenced from a single sample in a study of human T cells and chemical hapten exposure. Time point defined: patch test 1, 2 weeks after DPC sensitization. Treatment reported: therapeutic diphenylcyclopropenone sensitization with weekly scalp DPC. A single record per CDR3 protein comes from TCRdb applying MiXCR to the RACE reads. Seen here are approximately 80,000 distinct CDR3 sequences, 6% to 9% observed once, and the top ten hold less than 2%. The sequencing used whole blood, collected in connection with sensitization to the hapten diphenylcyclopropenone (DPC). The receptors were sampled from a woman in her 30s with alopecia areata. Some clones in this sample may be carry-over from other donors' samples.

The chain links TRBV29-1 to TRBJ1-5; D is unclear. The CDR3 covers 12 residues. Trimming removed 4 bases at V and 4 bases at J, with 8 bases between. CDR1 and CDR2 from the germline V gene are SQVTM and ANQGSEA. Here the CDR3 reads CSVVTANQPQHF. The CDR3 DNA sequence: TGCAGCGTTGTAACAGCGAATCAGCCCCAGCATTTT.

This clonotype has at least ten counts. The rearrangement joins TRBV6-4 to TRBJ2-3; 12 bases are a match to TRBD2. The CDR3 sequence is 16 residues long. V dropped 0 bases and J dropped 4; count of bases not matched to a gene: 2. Per the germline V gene, CDR1 is MRHNA and CDR2 is SNTAGT. Written as DNA, the CDR3 is TGTGCCAGCAGTGACTCGTCTAGCGGGGGGGCAGATACGCAGTATTTT. It translates to CASSDSSSGGADTQYF.

V is TRBV5-1 and J is TRBJ2-1, with 7 bases matching TRBD2. CDR3 size: 14 residues. Per the germline V gene, CDR1 is SGHRS and CDR2 is YFSETQ. The ends lost 7 bases at V and 8 bases at J; junction bases unmatched: 12. The CDR3 spells CASEGPGGKHEQFF. The CDR3 nucleotides read TGCGCCAGCGAAGGCCCCGGGGGGAAACATGAGCAGTTCTTC.

This clonotype was seen more than once but under ten times. J is TRBJ1-2 and V is TRBV29-1; D is ambiguous. The germline gives CDR1 SQVTM, CDR2 ANQGSEA. Trimming pared 7 bases from V and 8 bases from J, leaving 14 bases between. The CDR3 has 11 residues. CDR3 sequence: CSAAGAEGYTF. The CDR3 DNA follows: TGCAGCGCCGCCGGTGCTGAAGGCTACACCTTC.

This clonotype was detected once. A read error may explain this, as a much larger clone is one base away. The rearrangement uses TRBV14 and TRBJ1-1, with a weak D call TRBD1 (6 bases). Germline loops: CDR1 SGHDN, CDR2 FVKESK. The CDR3 sequence is 16 residues long. DNA for the CDR3: TGTTCCAGCAGCCAAGATACGACAGGCCGGAACACTGAAGCTTTCTTT. Amino acids: CSSSQDTTGRNTEAFF.

The chain joins TRBV6-1 to TRBJ1-5, with a tentative D call TRBD1 (5 bases). This CDR3 is built from 13 residues. V lost 9 bases to trimming and J lost 3 bases, with 12 bases between them. Germline assignment: CDR1 MNHNS and CDR2 SASEGT. The CDR3 nucleotides are TGTGCCAGTGGGGGGAGTTTCAATCAGCCCCAGCATTTT. Translated, it gives CASGGSFNQPQHF.

This clonotype turned up a few times. The chain is built from TRBV27 and TRBJ1-1; D is perhaps TRBD1 (5 bases). V lost 6 bases and J lost 11, with 16 bases in between. The germline V gene has CDR1 MNHEY and CDR2 SMNVEV (reference sequence). The length of the CDR3 is 12 residues. This CDR3 is CASSGGLRGAFF. The DNA for the CDR3 is TGTGCCAGCAGCGGGGGTCTTCGGGGGGCTTTCTTT.

This clonotype was picked up many times. The rearrangement joins TRBV2 to TRBJ2-3; D unclear. This CDR3 contains 16 residues. Trimming left V 5 bases short and J 0 bases short, with 15 bases between. Germline V gives CDR1 SNHLY, CDR2 FYNNEI. The CDR3 DNA reads as TGTGCCAGCAGTAAAGAGATCGTGGCTAGCACAGATACGCAGTATTTT. This codes for CASSKEIVASTDTQYF. The complete variable domain, with remaining parts taken from reference TRBV2 and TRBJ2-3, reads EPEVTQTPSHQVTQMGQEVILRCVPISNHLYFYWYRQILGQKVEFLVSFYNNEISEKSEIFDDQFSVERPDGSNFTLKIRSTKLEDSAMYFCASSKEIVASTDTQYFGPGTRLTVL.

This clonotype was counted ten times or more. V gene TRBV3-1 combines with J gene TRBJ1-2, with a tentative D call TRBD1 (5 bases). Per germline, CDR1 LGHDT and CDR2 YNNKEL (reference sequence). Trimming took 1 base from V and 8 from J, leaving 8 bases between them. CDR3 length: 12 residues. CDR3 coding DNA: TGTGCCAGCAGCCAAGTGGGGGAAGGCTACACCTTC. It encodes CASSQVGEGYTF.

This clonotype was found a few times. The chain recombines TRBV9 with TRBJ2-5; D is possibly TRBD1 or TRBD2 (5 bases each). CDR1 is SGDLS and CDR2 is YYNGEE in the germline V gene. V lost 4 bases and J 1 base, leaving 11 bases between the germline ends. The CDR3 totals 14 residues. CDR3 protein: CASSLSGAQETQYF. The DNA of the CDR3 is TGTGCCAGCAGCCTTTCCGGGGCCCAAGAGACCCAGTACTTC.

Ten or more counts support this clonotype. This chain links TRBV4-1 with TRBJ1-2; D remains unclear. This CDR3 is built from 15 residues. The V end was cut by 0 bases, the J end by 0 bases, with 8 bases between. From germline, CDR1 is MGHRA and CDR2 YSYEKL. The CDR3 nucleotides read TGCGCCAGCAGCCAAGATCTGCTAGCTAACTATGGCTACACCTTC. Protein: CASSQDLLANYGYTF.

This clonotype was counted many times. The rearrangement links TRBV12-3 or TRBV12-4 to TRBJ1-3, with D possibly TRBD1 on 6 matching bases. The CDR3 has 13 amino acids. The ends were cut back, 6 bases at V and 2 bases at J, with 8 bases in the middle. Here the CDR3 reads CASRGGPGNTIYF. CDR3 in DNA: TGTGCCAGCAGGGGGGGGCCTGGAAACACCATATATTTT.

This clonotype was observed many times. The rearrangement links TRBV2 to TRBJ1-1, with D possibly TRBD1 on 5 matching bases. The CDR3 consists of 14 residues. The germline V gene has CDR1 SNHLY and CDR2 FYNNEI. With 8 bases removed from V and 4 bases from J, the gap between germline ends came to 17 bases. As DNA, the CDR3 is TGTGCCAGCGGTCGACCGCAGGGAGGCACTGAAGCTTTCTTT. It codes for CASGRPQGGTEAFF.

This clonotype was picked up many times. This chain links TRBV30 with TRBJ1-2; D call uncertain. V gave up 4 bases and J gave up 8 bases, with 11 bases separating them. This CDR3 contains 11 residues. Looked up from germline, CDR1 is GTSNPN and CDR2 is SVGIG (reference sequence). The DNA of the CDR3 is TGTGCCTGGACTGGAAAGTGGGGCTACACCTTC. Its translation is CAWTGKWGYTF.

This chain uses TRBV6-5 with TRBJ1-4; possible D gene TRBD1, 6 bases. Trimming stripped 4 bases from V and 7 bases from J, with 13 bases between. From germline, CDR1 is MNHEY and CDR2 SVGAGI. The CDR3 loop spans 14 amino acids. The CDR3 DNA reads TGTGCCAGCAGTTTAGGACAGCACCCTGAAAAACTGTTTTTT. Encoded protein: CASSLGQHPEKLFF.

This clonotype was recorded at least ten times. The J gene is TRBJ1-2, the V gene TRBV10-3, with D possibly TRBD1 on 5 matching bases. The CDR3 length is 14 residues. Per the germline V gene, CDR1 is ENHRY and CDR2 is SYGVKD. V shed 6 bases and J shed 2 bases, with 13 bases lying between them. This CDR3 is CAISPSGPNYGYTF. CDR3 in DNA: TGTGCCATCAGCCCCTCAGGGCCCAACTATGGCTACACCTTC.

This clonotype was recorded many times. V is TRBV20-1 and J is TRBJ1-1; D remains ambiguous. Looked up from germline, CDR1 is DFQATT and CDR2 is SNEGSKA (reference sequence). Trimming cost V 5 bases and J 1 base, with 8 bases left between them. The length of the CDR3 is 12 residues. The CDR3 loop reads CSAEEGNTEAFF. CDR3 sequence (DNA): TGCAGTGCTGAGGAGGGGAACACTGAAGCTTTCTTT.

This clonotype was observed at least ten times. This rearrangement joins TRBV18 to TRBJ2-1; 8 bases are shared with TRBD1. This CDR3 is built from 16 residues. Germline lookup yields CDR1 KGHSH and CDR2 LQKENI. Trimming took 1 base from V and 10 from J; bases not matched to a gene: 12. The CDR3 bases are TGTGCCAGCTCACCACTCCAGGACAGGGTCGAATGGGAGCAGTTCTTC. Its translation is CASSPLQDRVEWEQFF.

The table lists this clonotype with many counts. The chain is built from TRBV14 and TRBJ2-2; D ambiguous. Germline V gene sequence: CDR1 SGHDN, CDR2 FVKESK. CDR3 size: 17 residues. V was cut by 4 bases and J by 5 bases, with 20 bases left in between. The CDR3 DNA is TGTGCCAGCAGCCGCGCGATCCAAAGTACTGGTACCGGGGAGCTGTTTTTT. Protein sequence: CASSRAIQSTGTGELFF.

In its sample, this clonotype was seen many times. The chain has TRBV6-6 and TRBJ1-3; a possible D gene is TRBD1 (5 bases). The V end lost 2 bases, the J end lost 2 bases, and 13 bases lay between the germline ends. The CDR3 contains 16 residues. Germline assignment: CDR1 MNHNY and CDR2 SVGAGI (reference sequence). CDR3 sequence: CASSYMAQGPGNTIYF. CDR3 bases: TGTGCCAGCAGTTACATGGCTCAGGGACCTGGAAACACCATATATTTT.

This clonotype showed up many times. The chain employs TRBV13 and TRBJ2-5; D perhaps matches TRBD1 (5 bases). Germline assignment: CDR1 PRHDT and CDR2 FYEKMQ (reference sequence). The CDR3 consists of 14 residues. With 4 bases removed from V and 7 bases from J, the gap between germline ends came to 16 bases. This CDR3 reads CASSSTAGLGTQYF. In nucleotides, the CDR3 is TGTGCCAGCAGCTCCACGGCAGGGTTAGGGACCCAGTACTTC. The full variable domain, completed using reference TRBV13 and TRBJ2-5, is AAGVIQSPRHLIKEKRETATLKCYPIPRHDTVYWYQQGPGQDPQFLISFYEKMQSDKGSIPDRFSAQQFSDYHSELNMSSLELGDSALYFCASSSTAGLGTQYFGPGTRLLVL.

This clonotype was recorded at least ten times. The chain joins TRBV6-5 to TRBJ2-3; D is uncertain. The germline V and J ends were trimmed by 6 bases and 2 bases, with 9 bases remaining between them. Germline CDR1 reads MNHEY; CDR2 reads SVGAGI. The CDR3 loop spans 13 amino acids. The CDR3 region has the DNA TGTGCCAGCAGACAGACAAACACAGATACGCAGTATTTT. It codes for CASRQTNTDTQYF.

In its sample, this clonotype was seen many times. The V gene is TRBV6-1, the J gene TRBJ2-6; TRBD1 is a possible D gene (5 bases). In germline, CDR1 is MNHNS, CDR2 SASEGT. The CDR3 has 17 amino acids. V was trimmed by 5 bases and J by 0 bases, leaving 14 bases between them. The CDR3 loop is CASSQGPTNSGANVLTF. Here the CDR3 DNA reads TGTGCCAGCAGTCAGGGTCCTACCAACTCTGGGGCCAACGTCCTGACTTTC.